This T cell receptor beta chain was sequenced during a study of blood T cell repertoires in COVID-19. Exposed enrollees encountered a COVID-19 case at some point within 2 weeks before study entry. Between the trimmed V and J ends, which lost 6 bases and 10 bases, there was a span of 18 bases. In germline, CDR1 is SGHVS, CDR2 FNYEAQ. This CDR3 spans 13 amino acids. The table came from immunoSEQ multiplex PCR; TCRdb's copy has only in-frame clones and leaves some out. This repertoire shows roughly 250,000 clones, 88% found once; its top ten account for around 3%. This receptor was taken from a middle-aged woman who had been exposed to COVID-19. The chain carries TRBV7-6 and TRBJ1-1; D might be TRBD1 (5 bases). The specimen was PBMCs or T cells enriched from blood (not recorded which). CDR3 protein: CASSTLAGLVAFF. The CDR3 coding sequence is TGTGCCAGCAGTACCCTGGCGGGACTTGTAGCTTTCTTT. Filled out from reference TRBV7-6 and TRBJ1-1, the complete variable domain reads GAGVSQSPRYKVTKRGQDVALRCDPISGHVSLYWYRQALGQGPEFLTYFNYEAQQDKSGLPNDRFSAERPEGSISTLTIQRTEQRDSAMYRCASSTLAGLVAFFGQGTRLTVV.